This T cell receptor beta chain was sequenced for a study of cytomegalovirus exposure and HLA in healthy donors listed by TCRdb under 2017. Regarding the study in general: An earlier analysis of 587 of the donors reported approximately 280 Gb of sequence data and some 110 million unique TCR beta sequences obtained from approximately 180 million T cells. An early release that covered fewer than 800 HLA-typed donors contained approximately 300 gigabases of sequencing data and approximately 85 million unique TCR sequences. Of the 300 to 450 genotyped donors, about 80% fell in the genetic ancestry cluster associated with self-reported Caucasian donors. The study aimed to test whether cataloging public T cell receptors could reveal signatures of past pathogen exposure. The study used immunosequencing to profile the T cell repertoires of some 600 subjects and linked those repertoires to cytomegalovirus serostatus. Besides the first cohort of roughly 640 subjects, a separate validation cohort made up of 95 to 150 different subjects was used. To predict cytomegalovirus infection status, the study brought together high-throughput TCR immunosequencing, statistical association of individual TCRs with disease status, and machine learning. To study patterns of TCR occurrence, a later analysis re-analyzed previously published TCR beta repertoires from more than 550 donors and added high-resolution HLA genotyping. Rather than using new phenotypic data, the later analysis identified candidate immune exposures from TCR beta sequences and from how often those sequences occurred across donors. In an earlier analysis of 587 of the donors, high-throughput TCR beta sequencing was used to judge whether each TCR beta V gene segment behaved as functional or pseudogenic. Alongside the repertoire data, information on donor age, sex, ethnicity and CMV serostatus was compiled. A later genetic analysis used genome-wide SNP genotypes for about 60% of the 666 donors, treating that subset as a discovery cohort. Every discovery cohort repertoire had been produced on one sequencing platform. Class I and class II HLA loci were covered by the typing at four-digit resolution. Typing coverage varied by locus: roughly 629-640 donors for A, B, C, DRB1 and DQB1; about 520 for DQA1; about 590 for DPA1; about 450 for DPB1. Four to six DR-DQ haplotypes were handled as single units for association and clustering, since linkage in the cohort was strong. Among around 400 genotyped donors of the cohort, an average of around 240,000 unique TCR beta nucleotide sequences was sequenced per donor, of which roughly 18% were non-productive. Points the paper makes about the study in general: According to a later analysis, most CMV-associated TCR beta chains appeared to be HLA-restricted, and the HLA associations seemed to be driven largely by CMV exposure. In a later analysis, the rate of TCR association differed among HLA loci, with DRB1 alleles having the most associated TCRs and HLA-C alleles having the fewest. The study listed 170 or so TCR beta chains as associated with cytomegalovirus. A further reported finding was that TCR beta sequences accurately predicted the HLA-A and HLA-B alleles for most subjects in the first cohort. The cohort was sequenced for TCR beta chains only, and without alpha or paired-chain data the features that could be detected were limited. Because HLA typing was missing for some donors at each locus, association tests included only the typed subset. For the cohort, immune exposure information was limited to CMV serostatus. Sequencing depth was assumed to be roughly uniform across donors in the presence/absence analyses, though that assumption may not hold. The sequencing pipeline was judged likely to have produced a cluster of highly shared sequence variants as a technical artifact. In vitro tests confirmed that three of the cytomegalovirus-associated TCR beta chains recognize cytomegalovirus antigens. The authors suggested that the approach could potentially be extended to other disease states and immunological phenotypes. The 87-base-pair reads could not distinguish some IMGT-functional V segments, including TRBV6-2 and TRBV6-3, so those segments were excluded. When HLA alleles, especially DR and DQ, strongly co-occurred, TCR associations were difficult to assign to individual alleles. Linkage disequilibrium might explain the correlated functional status among segregating V segments, but an unknown experimental factor could not be ruled out. A later analysis reported that several top co-occurrence clusters appeared linked to parvovirus B19, influenza, CMV and Epstein-Barr virus. While some public TCRs were present in many individuals, most TCR sequences turned up only very rarely across donors. In a later analysis, some 17,000 TCR beta sequences were associated with specific HLA alleles at a false discovery rate of 0.05. Because counts were too low, some 16 rarely observed V segments, including chromosome 9 orphons, were excluded from the earlier analysis of some 590 of the donors. Cytomegalovirus status was reported to be diagnosed by the classifier with high specificity and sensitivity in both the original and validation cohorts. Broadly in line with IMGT annotations, most TCR beta V segments showed up in productive rearrangements about 87% or about 30% of the time in an earlier analysis of 587 of the donors. A later analysis found that HLA-associated TCR beta chains were more clonally expanded and had lower generation probabilities than equally common non-associated chains. In a later genetic analysis, fewer N-insertions in productive TCRs were reported among donors in an Asian-associated ancestry cluster than the roughly 700-donor mean. A later genetic analysis associated a missense DCLRE1C variant with V-gene and J-gene trimming of TCR beta chains, and an independent cohort replicated the association.

In total, roughly 670 healthy bone marrow donors made up the cohort. At the time of sampling, every cohort member was nominally healthy, though immune exposures that went unrecorded were likely present. The donor was CMV seronegative and belonged to the group of 352 seronegative cohort members. A peripheral blood sample was provided by each donor, and peripheral blood mononuclear cells were used for TCR beta sequencing. The Qiagen DNeasy Blood Extraction Kit was used to extract genomic DNA from the blood cell samples. Library generation was performed with the immunoSEQ multiplex PCR assay. For the multiplex PCR, a mixture combining 60 forward primers for TCR Vbeta segments and 13 reverse primers for TCR Jbeta segments was used. Amplification of the CDR3 region of rearranged TCR beta genes was performed with a multiplex PCR assay on genomic DNA. The amplified TCR beta libraries were sequenced on the Illumina HiSeq System as 87-base-pair reads. In the original analysis: In a later analysis, 70 million to 95 million unique TCR beta chains were counted across the 666 repertoires, and around 10 million of these chains were shared by at least two donors. Raw reads were error-corrected and collapsed into unique sequences with a nearest-neighbor algorithm that merged closely related sequences to remove PCR and sequencing errors. CDR3 sequences were aligned to IMGT reference sequences to assign V, D and J gene segments. For a sequence to be retained, a match of at least six nucleotides to both a V gene segment and a J gene segment was required. A rearrangement counted as productive if the CDR3 had no stop codons and remained in frame with V and J, and every other rearrangement counted as non-productive. Following IMGT convention, CDR3 was defined as the stretch from the second conserved V-encoded cysteine up to the conserved J-encoded phenylalanine. The earlier analysis of about 570 of the donors excluded any sequence lacking an unambiguous match to a single V gene segment. An earlier analysis of a few hundred of the donors called V segments functional above 56.7% productive rearrangements and segregating when the between-donor standard deviation exceeded 5%. A statistical classification framework was built to diagnose cytomegalovirus status from the catalog of TCR beta chain sequences. V and J gene assignment, in a later analysis, came from comparing TCR nucleotide sequences with IMGT/GENE-DB human TR gene sequences. Using the TCRdist pipeline, a later analysis assigned CDR3 sequences along with most-parsimonious VDJ recombination scenarios. In a later analysis, each TCR beta chain was defined by its CDR3 amino acid sequence together with its V-gene family, and reads lacking a unique V-gene family were excluded. A later analysis removed 450 to 600 highly shared, low-generation-probability nucleotide sequences to deal with suspected cross-contamination and a sequencing artifact. For each public chain, a later analysis derived a clonal expansion index from normalized ranks of inferred template counts within each repertoire. In a later analysis, generation probabilities were computed with a VDJ recombination model fitted to out-of-frame rearrangements, and the resulting probabilities were checked against IGoR. In a later analysis, TCR-TCR, TCR-HLA and TCR-CMV co-occurrence was scored with hypergeometric tests, and a repertoire-size bias correction was applied to TCR pairs. False discovery rates were estimated in a later analysis by permuting HLA or CMV assignments 20 times. In a later analysis, co-occurring TCRs were grouped with DBSCAN, and TCRdist sequence similarity was added when clustering was performed within HLA-allele-positive subsets. Repertoires with fewer than 30,000 or more than 120,000 public chains, plus five repertoires with anomalous nucleotide sharing, were excluded from co-occurrence clustering. TCRdb mirrors the immuneACCESS table, restricted to in-frame sequences. Some clones are absent from its copies; in checked studies, under half trace to an unresolved V gene, and the reason for the others is unknown. V, J and clone size are those of that table, while D and trimming were read from the DNA. This sample is represented by about 98,000 clones; approximately 69% of them were singletons. About 1.2% of the sample lies in the top ten.

Comment on this clone: Its antigen specificity is not known. No base quality values were provided; no much bigger clone lies one nucleotide off.

Via the germline V gene, CDR1 is SGHTA and CDR2 FQGNSA. V is shortened by 4 bases, J by 4 bases, and the region joining them spans 16 bases. From its cysteine to its phenylalanine, the CDR3 spans 15 amino acids. The CDR3 DNA has 45 bases and is translated from base 1. The sequence was collected from a female donor in good health and CMV-seronegative. The sequenced sample consisted of PBMCs. The V and J genes are TRBV7-2 and TRBJ2-5; the D gene is possibly TRBD2, with 7 bases matching. Here is the DNA: TGTGCCAGCAGCTCCGGGGGGCCAGGTAGAGAGACCCAGTACTTC. Its protein product is CASSSGGPGRETQYF.